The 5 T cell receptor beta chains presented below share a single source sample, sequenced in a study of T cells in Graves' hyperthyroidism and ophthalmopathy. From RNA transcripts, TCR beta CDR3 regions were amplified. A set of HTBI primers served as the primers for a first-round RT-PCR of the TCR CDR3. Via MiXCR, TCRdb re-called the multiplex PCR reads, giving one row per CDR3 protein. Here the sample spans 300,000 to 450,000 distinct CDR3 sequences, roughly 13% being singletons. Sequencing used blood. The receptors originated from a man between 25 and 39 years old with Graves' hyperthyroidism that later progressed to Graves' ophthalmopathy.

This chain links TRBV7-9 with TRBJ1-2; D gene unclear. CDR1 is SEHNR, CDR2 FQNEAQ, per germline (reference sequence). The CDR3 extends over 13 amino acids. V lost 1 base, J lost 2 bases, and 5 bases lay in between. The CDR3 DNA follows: TGTGCCAGCAGCTTAGGGAAGAACTATGGCTACACCTTC. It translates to CASSLGKNYGYTF.

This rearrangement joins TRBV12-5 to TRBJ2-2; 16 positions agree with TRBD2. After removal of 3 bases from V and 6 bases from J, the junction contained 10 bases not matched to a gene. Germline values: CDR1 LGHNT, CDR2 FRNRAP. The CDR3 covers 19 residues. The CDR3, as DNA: TGTGCTAGTGGTTTCATTAGGGGAGGGACTAGCGGGGGGGCCGGGGAGCTGTTTTTT. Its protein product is CASGFIRGGTSGGAGELFF.

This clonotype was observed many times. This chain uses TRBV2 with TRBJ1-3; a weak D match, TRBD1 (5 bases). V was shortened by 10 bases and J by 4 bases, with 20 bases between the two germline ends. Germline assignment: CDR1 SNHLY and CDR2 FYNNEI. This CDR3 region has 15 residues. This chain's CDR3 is CATLSGRDDGNTIYF. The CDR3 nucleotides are TGTGCCACACTAAGCGGCAGGGATGACGGAAACACCATATATTTT.

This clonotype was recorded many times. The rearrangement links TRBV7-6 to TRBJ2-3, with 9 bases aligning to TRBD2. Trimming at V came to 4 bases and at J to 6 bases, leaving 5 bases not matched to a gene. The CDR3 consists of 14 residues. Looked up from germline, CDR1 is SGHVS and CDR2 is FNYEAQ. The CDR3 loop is CASSSRGGLDTQYF. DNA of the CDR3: TGTGCCAGCAGCTCGCGGGGGGGCCTGGATACGCAGTATTTT.

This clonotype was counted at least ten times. The CDR3 loop reads CASSGPHRGAFF. CDR3 nucleotides: TGTGCCAGCAGTGGGCCCCATCGGGGGGCTTTCTTT. The V and J genes are TRBV6-1 and TRBJ1-1; possible D gene TRBD1, 5 bases. CDR3 length: 12 residues. CDR1 is MNHNS and CDR2 is SASEGT in the germline V gene. Trimming removed 4 bases from V and 11 bases from J, with 14 bases in between.